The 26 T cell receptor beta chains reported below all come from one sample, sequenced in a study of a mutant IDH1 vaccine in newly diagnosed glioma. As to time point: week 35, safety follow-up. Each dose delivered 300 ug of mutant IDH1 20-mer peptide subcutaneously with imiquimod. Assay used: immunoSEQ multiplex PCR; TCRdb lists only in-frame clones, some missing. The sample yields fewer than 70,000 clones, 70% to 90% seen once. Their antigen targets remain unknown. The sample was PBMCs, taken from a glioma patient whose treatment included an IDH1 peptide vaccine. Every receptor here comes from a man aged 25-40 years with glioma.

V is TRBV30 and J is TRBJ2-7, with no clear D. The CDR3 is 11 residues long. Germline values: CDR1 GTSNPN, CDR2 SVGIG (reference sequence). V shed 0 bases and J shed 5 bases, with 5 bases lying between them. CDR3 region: CAWSVQNEQYF. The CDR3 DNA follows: TGTGCCTGGAGTGTACAAAACGAGCAGTACTTC.

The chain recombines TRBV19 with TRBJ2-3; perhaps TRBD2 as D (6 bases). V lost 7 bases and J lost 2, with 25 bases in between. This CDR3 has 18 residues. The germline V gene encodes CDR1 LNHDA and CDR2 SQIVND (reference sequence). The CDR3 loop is CASTPRPSVLNPTDTQYF. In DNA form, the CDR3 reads TGTGCCAGTACACCTAGGCCTAGCGTGCTAAATCCCACAGATACGCAGTATTTT. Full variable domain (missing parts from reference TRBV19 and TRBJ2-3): DGGITQSPKYLFRKEGQNVTLSCEQNLNHDAMYWYRQDPGQGLRLIYYSQIVNDFQKGDIAEGYSVSREKKESFPLTVTSAQKNPTAFYLCASTPRPSVLNPTDTQYFGPGTRLTVL.

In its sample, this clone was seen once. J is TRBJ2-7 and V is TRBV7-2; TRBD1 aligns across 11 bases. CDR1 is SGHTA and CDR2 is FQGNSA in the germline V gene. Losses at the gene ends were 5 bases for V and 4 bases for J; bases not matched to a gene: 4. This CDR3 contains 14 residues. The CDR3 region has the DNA TGTGCCAGCAGCCCGGGACAGGGGGTGTACGAGCAGTACTTC. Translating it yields CASSPGQGVYEQYF.

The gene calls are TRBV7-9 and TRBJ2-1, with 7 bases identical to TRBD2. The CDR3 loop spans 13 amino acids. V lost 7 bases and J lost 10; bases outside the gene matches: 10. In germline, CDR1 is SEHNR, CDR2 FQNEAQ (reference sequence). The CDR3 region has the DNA TGTGCCAGCATCCCTAGCGGCTCTGAGGAGCAGTTCTTC. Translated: CASIPSGSEEQFF.

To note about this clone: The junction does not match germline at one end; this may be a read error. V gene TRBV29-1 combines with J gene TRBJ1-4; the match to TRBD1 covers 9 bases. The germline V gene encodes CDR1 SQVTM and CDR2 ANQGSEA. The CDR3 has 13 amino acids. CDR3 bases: TGCAGCGTGGGACAGGGAACTGATGAAAAACTGTTTTTT. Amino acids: CSVGQGTDEKLFF. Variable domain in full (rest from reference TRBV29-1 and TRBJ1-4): SAVISQKPSRDICQRGTSLTIQCQVDSQVTMMFWYRQQPGQSLTLIATANQGSEATYESGFVIDKFPISRPNLTFSTLTVSNMSPEDSSIYLCSVGQGTDEKLFFGSGTQLSVL.

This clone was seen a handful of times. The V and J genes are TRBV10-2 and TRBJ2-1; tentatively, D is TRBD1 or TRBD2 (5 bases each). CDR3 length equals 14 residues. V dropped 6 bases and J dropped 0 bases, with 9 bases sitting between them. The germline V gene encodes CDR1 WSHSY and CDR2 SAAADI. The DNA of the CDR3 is TGCGCCAGCAGAAGGGACGGCTCCTACAATGAGCAGTTCTTC. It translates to CASRRDGSYNEQFF.

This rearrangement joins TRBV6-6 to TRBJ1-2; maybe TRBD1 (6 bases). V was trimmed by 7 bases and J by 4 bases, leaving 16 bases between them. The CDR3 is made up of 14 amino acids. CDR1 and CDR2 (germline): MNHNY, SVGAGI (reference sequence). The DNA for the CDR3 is TGTGCCAGCAAACCAGGGGTAGGCGTCTATGGCTACACCTTC. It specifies CASKPGVGVYGYTF.

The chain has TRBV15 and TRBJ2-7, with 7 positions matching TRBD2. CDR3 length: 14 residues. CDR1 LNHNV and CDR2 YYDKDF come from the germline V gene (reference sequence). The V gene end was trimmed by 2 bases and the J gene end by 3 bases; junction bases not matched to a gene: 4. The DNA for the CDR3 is TGTGCCACCAGCAGAAGCGGGGCGTTCTACGAGCAGTACTTC. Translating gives CATSRSGAFYEQYF.

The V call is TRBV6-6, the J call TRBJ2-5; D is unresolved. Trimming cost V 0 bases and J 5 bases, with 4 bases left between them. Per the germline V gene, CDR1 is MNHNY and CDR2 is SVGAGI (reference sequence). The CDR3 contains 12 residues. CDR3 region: CASSYSTETQYF. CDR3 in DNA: TGTGCCAGCAGTTACTCGACTGAGACCCAGTACTTC.

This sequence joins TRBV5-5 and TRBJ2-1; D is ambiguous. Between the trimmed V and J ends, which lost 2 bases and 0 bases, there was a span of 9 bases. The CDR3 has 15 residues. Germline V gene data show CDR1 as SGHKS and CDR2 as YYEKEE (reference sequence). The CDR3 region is CASSFYISSYNEQFF. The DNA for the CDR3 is TGTGCCAGCAGCTTCTATATTAGCTCCTACAATGAGCAGTTCTTC.

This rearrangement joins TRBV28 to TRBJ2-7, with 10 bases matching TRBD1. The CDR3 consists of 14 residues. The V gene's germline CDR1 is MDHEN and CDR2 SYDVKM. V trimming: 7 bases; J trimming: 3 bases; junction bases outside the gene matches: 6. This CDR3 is CASIRTGGSYEQYF. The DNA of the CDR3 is TGTGCCAGCATCAGGACAGGGGGTAGCTACGAGCAGTACTTC. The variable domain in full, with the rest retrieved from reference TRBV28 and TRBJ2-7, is DVKVTQSSRYLVKRTGEKVFLECVQDMDHENMFWYRQDPGLGLRLIYFSYDVKMKEKGDIPEGYSVSREKKERFSLILESASTNQTSMYLCASIRTGGSYEQYFGPGTRLTVT.

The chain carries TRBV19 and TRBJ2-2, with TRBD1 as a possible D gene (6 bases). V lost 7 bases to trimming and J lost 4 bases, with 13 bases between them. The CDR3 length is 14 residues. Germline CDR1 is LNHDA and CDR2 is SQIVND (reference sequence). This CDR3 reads CASNPDSFTGELFF. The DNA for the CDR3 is TGTGCCAGTAATCCGGACAGTTTCACCGGGGAGCTGTTTTTT.

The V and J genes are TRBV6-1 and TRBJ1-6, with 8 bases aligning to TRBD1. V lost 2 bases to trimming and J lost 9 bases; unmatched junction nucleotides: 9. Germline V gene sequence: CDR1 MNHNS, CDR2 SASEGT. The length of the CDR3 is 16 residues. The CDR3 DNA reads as TGTGCCAGCAGTGAACGGACAGGGTTTATTTCTTCACCCCTCCACTTT. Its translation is CASSERTGFISSPLHF.

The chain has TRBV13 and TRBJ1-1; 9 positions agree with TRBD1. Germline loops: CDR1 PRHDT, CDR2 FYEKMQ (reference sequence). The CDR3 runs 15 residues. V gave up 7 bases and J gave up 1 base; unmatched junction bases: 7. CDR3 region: CASNLLGQGNTEAFF. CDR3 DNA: TGTGCCAGCAACCTTCTGGGACAGGGGAACACTGAAGCTTTCTTT.

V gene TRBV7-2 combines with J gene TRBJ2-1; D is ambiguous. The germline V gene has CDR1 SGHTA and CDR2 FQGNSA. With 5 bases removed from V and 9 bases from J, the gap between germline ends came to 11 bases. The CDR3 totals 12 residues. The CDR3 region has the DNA TGTGCCAGCAGCCGATTACTCGGTGAGCAGTTCTTC. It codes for CASSRLLGEQFF.

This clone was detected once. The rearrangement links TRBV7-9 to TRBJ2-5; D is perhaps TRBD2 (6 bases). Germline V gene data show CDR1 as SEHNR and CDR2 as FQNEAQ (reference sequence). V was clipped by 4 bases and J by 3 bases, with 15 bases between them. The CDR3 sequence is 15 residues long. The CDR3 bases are TGTGCCAGCAGCTCTCGGCAGGGAGGAGAAGAGACCCAGTACTTC. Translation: CASSSRQGGEETQYF.

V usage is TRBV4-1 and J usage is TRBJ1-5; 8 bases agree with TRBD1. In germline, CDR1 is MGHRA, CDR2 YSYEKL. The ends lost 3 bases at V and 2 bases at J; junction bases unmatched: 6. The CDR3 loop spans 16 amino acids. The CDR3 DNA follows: TGCGCCAGCAGCCACGCCGACAGGGGCGGCAATCAGCCCCAGCATTTT. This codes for CASSHADRGGNQPQHF.

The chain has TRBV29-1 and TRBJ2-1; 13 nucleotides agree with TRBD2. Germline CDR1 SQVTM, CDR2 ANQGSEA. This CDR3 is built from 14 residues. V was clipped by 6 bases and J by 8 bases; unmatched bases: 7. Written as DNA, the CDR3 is TGCAGCGTGACCGGACTAGCGGGGGACTATGAGCAGTTCTTC. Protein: CSVTGLAGDYEQFF.

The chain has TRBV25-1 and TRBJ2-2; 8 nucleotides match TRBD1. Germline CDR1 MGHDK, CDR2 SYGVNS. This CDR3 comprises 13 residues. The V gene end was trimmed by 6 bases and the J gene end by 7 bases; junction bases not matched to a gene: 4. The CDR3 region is CASSPRGRGELFF. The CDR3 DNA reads TGTGCCAGCAGCCCCAGGGGGCGCGGGGAGCTGTTTTTT. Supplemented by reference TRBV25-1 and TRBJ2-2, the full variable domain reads EADIYQTPRYLVIGTGKKITLECSQTMGHDKMYWYQQDPGMELHLIHYSYGVNSTEKGDLSSESTVSRIRTEHFPLTLESARPSHTSQYLCASSPRGRGELFFGEGSRLTVL.

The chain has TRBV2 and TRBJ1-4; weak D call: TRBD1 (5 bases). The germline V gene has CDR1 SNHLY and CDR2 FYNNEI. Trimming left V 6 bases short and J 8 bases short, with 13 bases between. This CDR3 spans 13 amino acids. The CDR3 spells CASRALTVEKLFF. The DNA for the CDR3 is TGTGCCAGCAGAGCATTGACAGTGGAAAAACTGTTTTTT. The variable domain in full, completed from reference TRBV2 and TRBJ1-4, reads EPEVTQTPSHQVTQMGQEVILRCVPISNHLYFYWYRQILGQKVEFLVSFYNNEISEKSEIFDDQFSVERPDGSNFTLKIRSTKLEDSAMYFCASRALTVEKLFFGSGTQLSVL.

This chain's CDR3 is CASKKGDRVEAFF. The DNA for the CDR3 is TGTGCCAGCAAAAAGGGGGACAGGGTTGAAGCTTTCTTT. The chain uses TRBV28 and TRBJ1-1, with 9 nucleotides matching TRBD1. Per germline, CDR1 MDHEN and CDR2 SYDVKM. This CDR3 region has 13 residues. Losses at the gene ends were 7 bases for V and 7 bases for J; bases not matched to a gene: 7. Combining the CDR3 with reference TRBV28 and TRBJ1-1 gives the whole variable domain DVKVTQSSRYLVKRTGEKVFLECVQDMDHENMFWYRQDPGLGLRLIYFSYDVKMKEKGDIPEGYSVSREKKERFSLILESASTNQTSMYLCASKKGDRVEAFFGQGTRLTVV.

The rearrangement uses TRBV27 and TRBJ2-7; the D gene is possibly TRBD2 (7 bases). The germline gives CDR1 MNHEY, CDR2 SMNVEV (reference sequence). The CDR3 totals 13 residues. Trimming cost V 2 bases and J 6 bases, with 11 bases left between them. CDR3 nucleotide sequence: TGTGCCAGCAGTTTAAAGGGGGGGCGCGAGCAGTACTTC. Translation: CASSLKGGREQYF.

The DNA of the CDR3 is TGTGCCAGCAGTTACTCCGGAAACTCTGGGGCCAACGTCCTGACTTTC. Translated, it gives CASSYSGNSGANVLTF. The chain couples TRBV6-6 to TRBJ2-6, with D unclear. CDR3 length: 16 amino acids. V shed 0 bases and J shed 0 bases, with 6 bases lying between them. CDR1 MNHNY and CDR2 SVGAGI come from the germline V gene (reference sequence).

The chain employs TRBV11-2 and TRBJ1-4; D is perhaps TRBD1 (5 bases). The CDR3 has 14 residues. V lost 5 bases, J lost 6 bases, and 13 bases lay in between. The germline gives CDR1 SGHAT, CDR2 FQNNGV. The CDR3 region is CASSPAGFDEKLFF. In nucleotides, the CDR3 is TGTGCCAGCAGCCCGGCAGGGTTCGATGAAAAACTGTTTTTT. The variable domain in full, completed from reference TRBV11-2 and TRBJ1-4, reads EAGVAQSPRYKIIEKRQSVAFWCNPISGHATLYWYQQILGQGPKLLIQFQNNGVVDDSQLPKDRFSAERLKGVDSTLKIQPAKLEDSAVYLCASSPAGFDEKLFFGSGTQLSVL.

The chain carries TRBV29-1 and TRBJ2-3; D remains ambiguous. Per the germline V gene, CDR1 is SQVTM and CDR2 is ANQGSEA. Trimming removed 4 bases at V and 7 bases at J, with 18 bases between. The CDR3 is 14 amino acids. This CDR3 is CSVVEGMGTNTQYF. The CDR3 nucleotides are TGCAGCGTTGTGGAAGGGATGGGCACGAATACGCAGTATTTT.

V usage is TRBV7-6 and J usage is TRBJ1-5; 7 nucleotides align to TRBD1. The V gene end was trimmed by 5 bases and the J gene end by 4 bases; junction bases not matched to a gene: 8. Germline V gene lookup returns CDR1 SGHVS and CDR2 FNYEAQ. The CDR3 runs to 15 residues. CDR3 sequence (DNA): TGTGCCAGCAGCCTCTCGGACAGGCTAAATCAGCCCCAGCATTTT. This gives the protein CASSLSDRLNQPQHF.